This record looks at one T cell receptor beta chain sequence and its context. Its antigen is not known. Other DNA sequences in the sample encode the same CDR3. The entry originates in a study of PD-1 blockade in mismatch repair-deficient tumors. Study as a whole: Enrolled about 2012-2016, patients had progressing, pretreated mismatch repair-deficient cancers of about a dozen types.

Overall study findings and caveats: Tumor-resident clones, often absent from pretreatment blood, expanded after pembrolizumab and then contracted.

TCRdb's table, derived via immunoSEQ multiplex PCR, lists solely in-frame clones and lacks some. The sample shows around 120,000 clones, about 86% of them seen only once. Mismatch repair deficiency was confirmed in all patients, by PCR or immunohistochemistry. Germline values: CDR1 LNHNV, CDR2 YYDKDF (reference sequence). The CDR3 sequence is 13 residues long. The V end was cut by 5 bases, the J end by 1 base, with 8 bases between. The sequencing used peripheral blood, collected 44 weeks after starting pembrolizumab. The gene calls are TRBV15 and TRBJ1-1; D might be TRBD1 (6 bases). The sequence was obtained from an adult with mismatch repair-deficient cancer. This chain's CDR3 is CATSSTGNTEAFF. CDR3 DNA: TGTGCCACCAGCTCGACAGGGAACACTGAAGCTTTCTTT.